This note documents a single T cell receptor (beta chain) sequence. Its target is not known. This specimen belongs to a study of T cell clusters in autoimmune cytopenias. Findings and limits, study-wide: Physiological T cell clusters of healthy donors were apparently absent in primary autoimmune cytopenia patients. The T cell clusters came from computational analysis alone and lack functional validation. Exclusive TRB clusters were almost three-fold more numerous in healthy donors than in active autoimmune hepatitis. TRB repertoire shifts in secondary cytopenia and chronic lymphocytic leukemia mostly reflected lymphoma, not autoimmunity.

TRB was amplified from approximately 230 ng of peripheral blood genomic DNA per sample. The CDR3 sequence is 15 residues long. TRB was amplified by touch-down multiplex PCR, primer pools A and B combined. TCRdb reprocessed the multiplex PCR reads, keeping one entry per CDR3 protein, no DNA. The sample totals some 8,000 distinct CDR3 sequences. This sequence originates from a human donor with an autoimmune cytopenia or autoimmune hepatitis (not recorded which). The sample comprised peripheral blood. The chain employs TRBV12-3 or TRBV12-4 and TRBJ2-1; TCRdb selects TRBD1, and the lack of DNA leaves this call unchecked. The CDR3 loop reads CASSPQGWAYNEQFF.